This entry features one T cell receptor beta chain sequence. V shed 5 bases and J shed 1 base, with 13 bases lying between them. The CDR3 runs to 15 residues. Germline V gene sequence: CDR1 MGHDK, CDR2 SYGVNS. The entry originates in a study of blood T cell repertoires in COVID-19. Here immunoSEQ multiplex PCR was the method, and the copy in TCRdb shows in-frame clones only, minus some. The sample includes about 250,000 clones, around 84% seen only once; the top ten take around 15%. This chain connects TRBV25-1 to TRBJ2-3; D is possibly TRBD1 (5 bases). Sequencing input: PBMCs or T cells enriched from blood (not recorded which). This TCR came from a man aged 18 to 35 who had recovered from COVID-19. CDR3 DNA: TGTGCCAGCAGTTATCAGGGCGCGCGCACAGATACGCAGTATTTT. As protein: CASSYQGARTDTQYF.